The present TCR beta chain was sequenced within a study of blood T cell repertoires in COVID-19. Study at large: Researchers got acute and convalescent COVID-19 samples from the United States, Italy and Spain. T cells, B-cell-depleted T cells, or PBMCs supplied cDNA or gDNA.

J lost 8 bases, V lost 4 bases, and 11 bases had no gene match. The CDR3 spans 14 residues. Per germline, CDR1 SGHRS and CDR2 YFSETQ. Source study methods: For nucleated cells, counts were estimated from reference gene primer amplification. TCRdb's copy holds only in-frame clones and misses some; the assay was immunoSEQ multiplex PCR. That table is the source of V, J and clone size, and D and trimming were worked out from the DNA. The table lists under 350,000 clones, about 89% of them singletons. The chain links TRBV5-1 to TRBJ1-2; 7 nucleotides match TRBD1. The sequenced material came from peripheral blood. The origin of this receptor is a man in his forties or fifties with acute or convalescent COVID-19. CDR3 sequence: CASSRSGTDEGYTF. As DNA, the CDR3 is TGCGCCAGCAGCCGATCCGGGACAGATGAGGGCTACACCTTC.